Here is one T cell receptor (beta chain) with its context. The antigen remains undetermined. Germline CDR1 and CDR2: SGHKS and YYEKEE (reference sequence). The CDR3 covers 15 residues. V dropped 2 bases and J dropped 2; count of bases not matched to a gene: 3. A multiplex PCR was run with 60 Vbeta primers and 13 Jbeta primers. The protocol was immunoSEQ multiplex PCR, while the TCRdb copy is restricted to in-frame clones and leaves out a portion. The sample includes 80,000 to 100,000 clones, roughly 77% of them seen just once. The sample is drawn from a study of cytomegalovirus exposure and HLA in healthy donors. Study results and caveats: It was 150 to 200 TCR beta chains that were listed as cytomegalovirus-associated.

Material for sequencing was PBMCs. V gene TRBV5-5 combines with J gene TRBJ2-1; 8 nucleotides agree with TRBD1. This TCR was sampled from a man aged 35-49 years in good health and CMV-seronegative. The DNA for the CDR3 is TGTGCCAGCAGCTTTACAGGGGGGACCTACAATGAGCAGTTCTTC. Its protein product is CASSFTGGTYNEQFF.